This T cell receptor (beta chain) comes out of a study of T cell changes during pregnancy in multiple sclerosis. The trim removed 0 bases at V and 3 bases at J, leaving 11 bases unmatched. The CDR3 extends over 17 amino acids. Germline-derived CDR1 and CDR2 are SGHRS and YFSETQ. Method: immunoSEQ multiplex PCR; TCRdb's copy keeps in-frame clones and lacks some. The data show 45,000 to 50,000 clones, 94% seen once. The receptor comes from a female donor with multiple sclerosis, enrolled in a pregnancy study. The sample consisted of CD8+ T cells from peripheral blood mononuclear cells, taken before pregnancy. V and J are TRBV5-1 and TRBJ1-1, with TRBD1 identical over 7 bases. For the CDR3, the DNA is TGCGCCAGCAGCTTGGTGGGGAGTGAGGGGGCGGACACTGAAGCTTTCTTT. Translating gives CASSLVGSEGADTEAFF.